The present TCR beta chain was sequenced within a study of OX40 agonist ivuxolimab in advanced cancers. Study-wide points: Mean expanded clone counts were higher in CD8+ than CD4+ T cells.

Some clones are missing from TCRdb's copy, which holds only in-frame ones; the method was immunoSEQ multiplex PCR. The repertoire holds roughly 24,000 clones, with 60% to 80% as singletons. J gave up 6 bases and V 6 bases, and 5 bases lay outside the gene matches. Germline V gene sequence: CDR1 SGHKS, CDR2 YYEKEE (reference sequence). This CDR3 has 13 amino acids. As for this clone: Its antigen remains unknown.

The TCR comes from an adult with an advanced solid tumor such as melanoma, head and neck, liver or kidney cancer. This rearrangement joins TRBV5-5 to TRBJ2-1, with 8 bases lining up with TRBD1. The material sequenced was CD4+ or CD8+ T cells sorted from blood, taken in a trial of the OX40 agonist ivuxolimab. CDR3 DNA sequence: TGTGCCAGCACCGAGGACAGGGCCAATGAGCAGTTCTTC. It specifies CASTEDRANEQFF.